This T cell receptor beta chain derives from a study of response to subunit inactivated influenza vaccine (dated by TCRdb to the late 2010s). Some background on the complete study: Deep quantitative T cell receptor repertoire profiling was used in the study to track responses to a trivalent subunit inactivated influenza vaccine. Summary of the overall study and its limitations: It was suggested by the authors that each seasonal influenza vaccination may recruit only a limited number of new T cells.

This clonotype was seen ten or more times. It lacks a known antigen. Base qualities are not provided; no much larger clone lies one nucleotide away. The library was built by means of RT-PCR. TCRdb shows the sequencer as Illumina HiSeq 2500. In TCRdb, the public reads were trimmed at Q25 with fastp and aligned with MiXCR, with productive beta chains retained. Here each entry gathers all rows of one CDR3 protein and keeps the most common genes and DNA. Recorded for this sample are about 570,000 distinct CDR3 sequences; about an eighth of them occurred a single time. The ten largest clones capture more than 8.5% of the sample. The CDR3 runs 11 residues from the cysteine to the phenylalanine. The CDR3 DNA has 33 bases and is translated from base 1. V sheds 3 bases and J sheds 6 bases, leaving 6 bases between their ends.

The source was PBMCs from blood, collected on the day of vaccination. The sequence is built from TRBV12-3 or TRBV12-4 and TRBJ2-7; the D gene identity is not certain. The TCR was taken from a middle-aged man who received an inactivated influenza vaccine. Donor details come from another sample of the same person, matched by shared clones. The base sequence is TGTGCCAGCAGTTTTGGGCGCGAGCAGTACTTC. Translation gives CASSFGREQYF.